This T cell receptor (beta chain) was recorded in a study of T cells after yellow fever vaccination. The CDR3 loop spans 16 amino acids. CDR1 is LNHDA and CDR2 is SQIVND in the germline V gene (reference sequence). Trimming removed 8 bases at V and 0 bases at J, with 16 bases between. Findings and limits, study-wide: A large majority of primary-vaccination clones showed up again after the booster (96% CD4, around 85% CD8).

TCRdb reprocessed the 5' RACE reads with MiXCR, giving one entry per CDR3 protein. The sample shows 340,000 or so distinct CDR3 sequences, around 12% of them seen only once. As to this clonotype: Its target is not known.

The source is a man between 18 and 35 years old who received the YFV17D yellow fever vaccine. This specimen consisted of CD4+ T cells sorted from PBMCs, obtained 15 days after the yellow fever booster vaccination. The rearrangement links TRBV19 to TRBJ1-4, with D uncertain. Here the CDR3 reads CASSRVLPPTNEKLFF. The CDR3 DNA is TGTGCCAGTTCTCGAGTCTTGCCTCCAACTAATGAAAAACTGTTTTTT.